Included here is one T cell receptor beta chain sequence, with context. Produced via immunoSEQ multiplex PCR; TCRdb's table is partial and in-frame only. The sample has about 120,000 clones, about two thirds seen once. This record comes from a study of blood T cell repertoires in COVID-19. Turning to the study itself: Specimens from acute and convalescent COVID-19 originated in the United States, Italy and Spain. In each case, the material was cDNA or gDNA derived from T cells, B-cell-depleted T cells, or PBMCs.

V was shortened by 0 bases and J by 2 bases, with 18 bases between the two germline ends. Germline CDR1 and CDR2: SGDLS and YYNGEE. This CDR3 is 18 amino acids long. This clonotype originated in a human donor with acute or convalescent COVID-19. The donor label of this sample is uncertain. The chain joins TRBV9 to TRBJ2-1; possibly TRBD1 for D (6 bases). Sequenced sample: peripheral blood. CDR3 in DNA: TGTGCCAGCAGCGTAGTGGGGGCAGGGAGAGGGACCTACAATGAGCAGTTCTTC. Amino acids: CASSVVGAGRGTYNEQFF.